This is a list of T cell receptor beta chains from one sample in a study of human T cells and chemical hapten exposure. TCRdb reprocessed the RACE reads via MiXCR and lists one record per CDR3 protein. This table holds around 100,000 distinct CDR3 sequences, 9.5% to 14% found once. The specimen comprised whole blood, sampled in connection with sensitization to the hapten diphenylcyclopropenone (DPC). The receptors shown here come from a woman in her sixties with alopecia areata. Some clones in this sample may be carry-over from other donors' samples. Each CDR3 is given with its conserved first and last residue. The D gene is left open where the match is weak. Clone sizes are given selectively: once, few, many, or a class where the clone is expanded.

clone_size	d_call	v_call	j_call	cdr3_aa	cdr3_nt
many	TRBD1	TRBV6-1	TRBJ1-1	CASSDFRGAEAFF	TGTGCCAGCAGTGATTTCAGGGGGGCTGAAGCTTTCTTT
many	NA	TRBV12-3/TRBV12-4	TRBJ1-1	CASSLQGTFDTEAFF	TGTGCCAGCAGTTTGCAGGGGACCTTTGACACTGAAGCTTTCTTT
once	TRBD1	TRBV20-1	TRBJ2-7	CSALGTGGTYEQYF	TGCAGTGCATTAGGGACAGGGGGGACCTACGAGCAGTACTTC
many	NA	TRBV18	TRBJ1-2	CASSLGSGDYGYTF	TGTGCCAGCTCACTCGGGAGCGGTGACTATGGCTACACCTTC
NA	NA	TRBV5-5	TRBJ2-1	CASSLDGGSYNEQFF	TGTGCCAGCAGCTTGGACGGGGGATCGTACAATGAGCAGTTCTTC
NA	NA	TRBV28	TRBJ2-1	CASSHLGQFF	TGTGCCAGCAGCCACCTCGGGCAGTTCTTC
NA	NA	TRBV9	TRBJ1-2	CASTSTGYYGYTF	TGTGCCAGCACCTCCACAGGGTACTATGGCTACACCTTC
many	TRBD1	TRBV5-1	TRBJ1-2	CASSSGTGIDGYTF	TGCGCCAGCAGCTCCGGGACAGGGATCGATGGCTACACCTTC
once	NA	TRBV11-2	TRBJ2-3	CASSLAGRSTDTQYF	TGTGCCAGCAGCTTAGCGGGGAGAAGCACAGATACGCAGTATTTT
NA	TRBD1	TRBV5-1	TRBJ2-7	CASSFRGREQYF	TGCGCCAGCAGCTTCAGGGGGCGGGAGCAGTACTTC
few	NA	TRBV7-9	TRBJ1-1	CASSLKIRTAFF	TGTGCCAGCAGCTTGAAAATCCGGACAGCTTTCTTT
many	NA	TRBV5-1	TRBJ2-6	CASGVPILAGANVLTF	TGCGCCAGCGGAGTTCCTATATTAGCTGGGGCCAACGTCCTGACTTTC
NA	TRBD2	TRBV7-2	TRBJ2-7	CASSPRTSGKNEQYF	TGTGCCAGCAGCCCTCGGACTAGCGGGAAAAACGAGCAGTACTTC
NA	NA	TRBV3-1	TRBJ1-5	CASSQRQVEQPQHF	TGTGCCAGCAGCCAAAGACAGGTTGAGCAGCCCCAGCATTTT
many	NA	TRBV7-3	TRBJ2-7	CASSLEGSSYEQYF	TGTGCCAGCAGCTTAGAGGGAAGCTCCTACGAGCAGTACTTC
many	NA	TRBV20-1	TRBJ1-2	CSARLTGPDYSYGYTF	TGCAGTGCTAGGCTGACAGGCCCCGATTATTCCTATGGCTACACCTTC
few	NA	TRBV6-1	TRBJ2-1	CASREGGVGDEQFF	TGTGCCAGCAGAGAGGGGGGGGTAGGCGATGAGCAGTTCTTC
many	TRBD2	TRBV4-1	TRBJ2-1	CASSQVSGGVNEQFF	TGCGCCAGCAGCCAAGTTAGCGGGGGGGTTAATGAGCAGTTCTTC
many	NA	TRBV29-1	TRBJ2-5	CSVEGLGRQTQYF	TGCAGCGTTGAGGGGCTGGGGAGACAGACCCAGTACTTC
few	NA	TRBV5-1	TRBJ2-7	CASSLGDRNYEQYF	TGCGCCAGCAGCTTGGGGGACCGTAACTACGAGCAGTACTTC
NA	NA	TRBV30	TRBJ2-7	CAWSVFGQGGSYEQYF	TGTGCCTGGAGTGTATTTGGGCAGGGAGGCTCCTACGAGCAGTACTTC
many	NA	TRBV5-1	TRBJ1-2	CASSLNAGNYYGYTF	TGCGCCAGCAGCTTGAATGCCGGAAACTACTATGGCTACACCTTC
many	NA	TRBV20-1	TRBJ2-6	CSASSVWGTGSSGANVLTF	TGCAGTGCTAGTTCTGTCTGGGGGACGGGTTCCTCTGGGGCCAACGTCCTGACTTTC
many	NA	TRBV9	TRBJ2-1	CASCLTGDNEQFF	TGTGCCAGCTGTTTGACAGGAGACAATGAGCAGTTCTTC
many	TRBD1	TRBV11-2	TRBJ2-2	CASTLRGPDTGELFF	TGTGCCAGCACCTTGAGGGGGCCGGACACCGGGGAGCTGTTTTTT
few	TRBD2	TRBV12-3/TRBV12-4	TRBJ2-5	CASSTGGGDLETQYF	TGTGCCAGCAGTACCGGCGGGGGAGACCTGGAGACCCAGTACTTC
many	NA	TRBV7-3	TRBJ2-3	CASSLEVGTQYF	TGTGCCAGCAGCTTAGAAGTGGGTACGCAGTATTTT
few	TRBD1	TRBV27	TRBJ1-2	CASRHWDRESYGYTF	TGTGCCAGCAGACACTGGGACAGGGAAAGCTATGGCTACACCTTC
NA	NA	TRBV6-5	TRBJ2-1	CASSSRRVWANEQFF	TGTGCCAGCAGCTCCCGTAGAGTGTGGGCGAATGAGCAGTTCTTC
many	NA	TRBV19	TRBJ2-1	CASSTQISSYNEQFF	TGTGCCAGTAGTACTCAGATCAGCTCCTACAATGAGCAGTTCTTC
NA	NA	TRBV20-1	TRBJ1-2	CSARDTTGYTF	TGCAGTGCTAGAGATACTACAGGCTACACCTTC
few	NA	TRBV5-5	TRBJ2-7	CASSFMAGGSSYEQYF	TGTGCCAGCAGCTTCATGGCCGGCGGCAGCTCCTACGAGCAGTACTTC
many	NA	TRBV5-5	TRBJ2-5	CASSPLPGETQYF	TGTGCCAGCAGCCCGCTGCCAGGAGAGACCCAGTACTTC
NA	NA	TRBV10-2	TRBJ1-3	CASSDGDAIYF	TGCGCCAGCAGTGACGGAGATGCCATATATTTT
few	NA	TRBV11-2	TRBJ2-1	CASSLAYQVSNEQFF	TGTGCCAGCAGCTTAGCATACCAGGTCTCAAATGAGCAGTTCTTC
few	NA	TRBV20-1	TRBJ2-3	CSARWELTDTQYF	TGCAGTGCTAGGTGGGAGCTCACAGATACGCAGTATTTT
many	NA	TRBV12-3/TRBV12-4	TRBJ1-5	CASSHSGDQPQHF	TGTGCCAGCAGTCATAGCGGGGATCAGCCCCAGCATTTT
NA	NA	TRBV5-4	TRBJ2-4	CASSAQGAKNIQYF	TGTGCCAGCAGCGCCCAGGGAGCCAAAAACATTCAGTACTTC
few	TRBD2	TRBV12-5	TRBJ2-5	CASGPRTSGGTQYF	TGTGCTAGTGGCCCCCGGACTAGCGGTGGGACCCAGTACTTC
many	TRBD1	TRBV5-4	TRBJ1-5	CASSVDRGYSQPQHF	TGTGCCAGCAGCGTGGACAGGGGGTATTCGCAGCCCCAGCATTTT
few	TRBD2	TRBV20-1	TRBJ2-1	CSATPGRGVLDEQFF	TGCAGTGCCACACCCGGTCGGGGGGTCCTCGATGAGCAGTTCTTC
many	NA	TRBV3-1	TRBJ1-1	CASSQDGGGTEAFF	TGTGCCAGCAGCCAAGATGGGGGGGGAACTGAAGCTTTCTTT
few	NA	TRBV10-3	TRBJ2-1	CAISGTAGANEQFF	TGTGCCATCAGCGGGACCGCCGGGGCCAATGAGCAGTTCTTC
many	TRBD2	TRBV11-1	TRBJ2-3	CASSLVLAGNTQYF	TGTGCCAGCAGCTTAGTACTAGCGGGTAATACGCAGTATTTT
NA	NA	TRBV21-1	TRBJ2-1	CASSKGIGDPLLYNEQFF	TGTGCCAGCAGCAAGGGGATCGGGGACCCACTCCTTTACAATGAGCAGTTCTTC